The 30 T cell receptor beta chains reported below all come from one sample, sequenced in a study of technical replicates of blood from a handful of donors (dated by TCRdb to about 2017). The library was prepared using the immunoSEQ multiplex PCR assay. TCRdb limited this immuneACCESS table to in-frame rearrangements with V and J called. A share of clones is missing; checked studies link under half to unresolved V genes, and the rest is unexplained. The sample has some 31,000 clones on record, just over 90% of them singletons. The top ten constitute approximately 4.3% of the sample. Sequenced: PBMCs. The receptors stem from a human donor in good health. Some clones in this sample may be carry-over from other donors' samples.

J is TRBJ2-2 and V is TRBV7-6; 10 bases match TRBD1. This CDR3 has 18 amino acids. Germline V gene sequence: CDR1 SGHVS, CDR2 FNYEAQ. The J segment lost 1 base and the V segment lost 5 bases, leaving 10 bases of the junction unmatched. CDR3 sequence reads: CASSLRSGTGENTGELFF. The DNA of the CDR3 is TGTGCCAGCAGCCTACGATCCGGGACAGGGGAGAACACCGGGGAGCTGTTTTTT.

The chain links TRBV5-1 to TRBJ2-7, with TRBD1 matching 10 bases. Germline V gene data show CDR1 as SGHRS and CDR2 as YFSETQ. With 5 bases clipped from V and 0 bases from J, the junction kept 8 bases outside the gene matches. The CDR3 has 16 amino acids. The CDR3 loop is CASRQTGTGDSYEQYF. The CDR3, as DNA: TGCGCCAGCAGGCAGACCGGGACAGGGGACTCCTACGAGCAGTACTTC.

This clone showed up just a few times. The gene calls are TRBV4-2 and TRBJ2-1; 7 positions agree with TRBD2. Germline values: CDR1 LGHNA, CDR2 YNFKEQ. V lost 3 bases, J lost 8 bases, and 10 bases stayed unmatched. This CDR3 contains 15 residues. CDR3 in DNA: TGTGCCAGCAGCCATATTTTCCGCGGGAGCCATGAGCAGTTCTTC. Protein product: CASSHIFRGSHEQFF.

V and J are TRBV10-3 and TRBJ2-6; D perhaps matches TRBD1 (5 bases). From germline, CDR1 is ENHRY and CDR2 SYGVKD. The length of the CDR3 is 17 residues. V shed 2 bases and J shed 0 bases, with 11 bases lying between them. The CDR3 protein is CAISEGAAFSGANVLTF. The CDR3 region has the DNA TGTGCCATCAGTGAGGGGGCTGCTTTCTCTGGGGCCAACGTCCTGACTTTC.

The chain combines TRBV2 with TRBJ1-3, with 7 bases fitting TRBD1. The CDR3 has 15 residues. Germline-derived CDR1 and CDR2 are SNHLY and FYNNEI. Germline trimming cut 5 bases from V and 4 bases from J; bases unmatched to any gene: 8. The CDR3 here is CASSYDRVQGNTIYF. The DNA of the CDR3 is TGTGCCAGCAGTTACGACAGGGTGCAAGGAAACACCATATATTTT.

CDR3 coding DNA: TGTGCCTGGAGTAAAGGGGAGGCAGATACGCAGTATTTT. As protein: CAWSKGEADTQYF. The chain joins TRBV30 to TRBJ2-3; D possibly corresponds to TRBD2 (6 bases). Deletions cut 2 bases from V and 4 bases from J, with 10 bases between. The CDR3 is made up of 13 amino acids. Per the germline V gene, CDR1 is GTSNPN and CDR2 is SVGIG (reference sequence).

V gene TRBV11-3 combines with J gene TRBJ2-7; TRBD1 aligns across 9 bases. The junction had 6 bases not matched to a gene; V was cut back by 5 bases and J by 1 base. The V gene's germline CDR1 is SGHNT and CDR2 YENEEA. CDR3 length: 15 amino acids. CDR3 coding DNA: TGTGCCAGCAGCCCCGGCGGGACAGGGTCCTACGAGCAGTACTTC. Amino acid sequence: CASSPGGTGSYEQYF.

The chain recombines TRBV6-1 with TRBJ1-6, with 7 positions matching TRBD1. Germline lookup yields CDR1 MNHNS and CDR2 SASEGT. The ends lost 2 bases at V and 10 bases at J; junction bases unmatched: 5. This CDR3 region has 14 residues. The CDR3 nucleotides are TGTGCCAGCAGTGAAACCGGACAGGTATCACCCCTCCACTTT. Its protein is CASSETGQVSPLHF.

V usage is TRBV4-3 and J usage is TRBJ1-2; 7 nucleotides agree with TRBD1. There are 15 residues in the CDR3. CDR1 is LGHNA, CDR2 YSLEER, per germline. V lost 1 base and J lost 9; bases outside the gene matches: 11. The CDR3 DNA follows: TGCGCCAGCAGCCAAGCTTATCCGACAGGGAATCGCTACACCTTC. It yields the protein CASSQAYPTGNRYTF.

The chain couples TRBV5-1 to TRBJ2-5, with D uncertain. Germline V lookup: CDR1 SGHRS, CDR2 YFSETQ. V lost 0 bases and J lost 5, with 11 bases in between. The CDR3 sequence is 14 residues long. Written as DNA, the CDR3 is TGCGCCAGCAGCTTGGTTTCGGTCCGGGAGACCCAGTACTTC. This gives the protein CASSLVSVRETQYF.

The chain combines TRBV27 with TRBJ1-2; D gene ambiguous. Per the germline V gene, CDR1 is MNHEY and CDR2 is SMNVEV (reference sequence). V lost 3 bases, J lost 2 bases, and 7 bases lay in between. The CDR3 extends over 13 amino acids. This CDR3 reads CASSFAQNYGYTF. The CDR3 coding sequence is TGTGCCAGCAGTTTCGCACAGAACTATGGCTACACCTTC.

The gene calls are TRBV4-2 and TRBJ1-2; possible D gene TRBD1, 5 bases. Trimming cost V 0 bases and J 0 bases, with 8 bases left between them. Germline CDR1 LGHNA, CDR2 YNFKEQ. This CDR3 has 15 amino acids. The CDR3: CASSQDQGTNYGYTF. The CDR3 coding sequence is TGTGCCAGCAGCCAAGATCAGGGAACTAACTATGGCTACACCTTC.

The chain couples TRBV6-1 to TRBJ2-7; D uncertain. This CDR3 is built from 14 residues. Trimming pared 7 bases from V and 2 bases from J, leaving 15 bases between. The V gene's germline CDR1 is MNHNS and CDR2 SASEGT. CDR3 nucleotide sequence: TGTGCCAGCACGCCGACGACTTACGCCTACGAGCAGTACTTC. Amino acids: CASTPTTYAYEQYF.

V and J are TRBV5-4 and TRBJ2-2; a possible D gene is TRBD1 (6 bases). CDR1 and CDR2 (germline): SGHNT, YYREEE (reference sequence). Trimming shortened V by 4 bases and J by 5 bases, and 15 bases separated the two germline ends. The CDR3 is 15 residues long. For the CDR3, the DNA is TGTGCCAGCAGCCCTGGTGGGGGCTCGACCGGGGAGCTGTTTTTT. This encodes CASSPGGGSTGELFF.

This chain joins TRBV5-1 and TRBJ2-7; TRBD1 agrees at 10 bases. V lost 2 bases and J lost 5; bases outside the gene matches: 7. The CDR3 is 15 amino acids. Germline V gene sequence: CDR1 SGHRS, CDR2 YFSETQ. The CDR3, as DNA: TGCGCCAGCAGCTTTGGGGGACAGGGGTTACACGAGCAGTACTTC. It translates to CASSFGGQGLHEQYF.

The DNA for the CDR3 is TGTGCCAGCAGGTCGGGACAGGGGACCTACGAGCAGTACTTC. Amino acids: CASRSGQGTYEQYF. The rearrangement joins TRBV6-5 to TRBJ2-7, with 10 bases that match TRBD1. CDR1 MNHEY and CDR2 SVGAGI come from the germline V gene. The CDR3 spans 14 residues. Trimming cost V 6 bases and J 2 bases; bases outside gene matches: 4.

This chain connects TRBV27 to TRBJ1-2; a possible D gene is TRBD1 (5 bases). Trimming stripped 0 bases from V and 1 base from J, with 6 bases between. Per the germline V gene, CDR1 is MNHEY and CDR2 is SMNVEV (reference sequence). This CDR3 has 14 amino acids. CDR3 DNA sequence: TGTGCCAGCAGTTTATCGGGGGGTAACTATGGCTACACCTTC. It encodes CASSLSGGNYGYTF.

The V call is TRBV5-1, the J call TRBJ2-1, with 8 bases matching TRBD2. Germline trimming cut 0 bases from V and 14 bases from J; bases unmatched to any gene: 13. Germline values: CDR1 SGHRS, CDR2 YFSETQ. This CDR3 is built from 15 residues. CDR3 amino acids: CASSLEATSARREFF. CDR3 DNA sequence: TGCGCCAGCAGCTTGGAGGCGACTAGCGCGAGAAGGGAGTTCTTC.

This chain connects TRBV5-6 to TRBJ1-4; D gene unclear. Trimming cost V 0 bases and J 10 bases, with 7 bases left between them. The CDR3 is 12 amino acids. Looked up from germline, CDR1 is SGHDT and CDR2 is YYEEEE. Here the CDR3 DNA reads TGTGCCAGCAGCTTGGGTGAGGGAAAACTGTTTTTT. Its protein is CASSLGEGKLFF.

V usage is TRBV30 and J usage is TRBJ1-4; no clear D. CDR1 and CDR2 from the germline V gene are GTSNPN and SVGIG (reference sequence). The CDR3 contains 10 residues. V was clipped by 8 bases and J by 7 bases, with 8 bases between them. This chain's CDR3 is CAGVSEKLFF. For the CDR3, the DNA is TGTGCCGGTGTGAGTGAAAAACTGTTTTTT.

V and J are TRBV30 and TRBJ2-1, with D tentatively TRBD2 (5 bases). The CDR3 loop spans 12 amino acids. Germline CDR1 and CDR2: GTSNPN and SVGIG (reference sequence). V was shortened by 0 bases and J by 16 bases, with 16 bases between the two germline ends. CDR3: CAWSVRGLALFF. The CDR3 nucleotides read TGTGCCTGGAGTGTACGAGGTCTAGCCCTCTTCTTC.

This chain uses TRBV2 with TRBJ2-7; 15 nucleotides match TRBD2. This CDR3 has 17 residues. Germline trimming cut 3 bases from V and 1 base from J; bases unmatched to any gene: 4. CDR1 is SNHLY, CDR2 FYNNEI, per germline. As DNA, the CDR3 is TGTGCCAGCAGTGATATCGGACTAGCGGGAGGGTCCTACGAGCAGTACTTC. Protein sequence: CASSDIGLAGGSYEQYF.

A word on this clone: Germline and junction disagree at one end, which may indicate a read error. The CDR3 spells CASSKAGTALSSYNSPLHF. The DNA for the CDR3 is TGTGCCAGCAGTAAAGCCGGGACAGCACTCTCCTCCTATAATTCACCCCTCCACTTT. The chain links TRBV19 to TRBJ1-6, with 7 bases identical to TRBD1. The germline gives CDR1 LNHDA, CDR2 SQIVND (reference sequence). The CDR3 is 19 residues long.

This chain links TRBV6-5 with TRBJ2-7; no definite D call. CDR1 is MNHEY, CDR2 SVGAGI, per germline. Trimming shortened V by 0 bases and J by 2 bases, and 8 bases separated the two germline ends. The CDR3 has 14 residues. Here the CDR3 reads CASSYSHRAYEQYF. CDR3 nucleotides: TGTGCCAGCAGTTACTCGCACAGAGCCTACGAGCAGTACTTC.

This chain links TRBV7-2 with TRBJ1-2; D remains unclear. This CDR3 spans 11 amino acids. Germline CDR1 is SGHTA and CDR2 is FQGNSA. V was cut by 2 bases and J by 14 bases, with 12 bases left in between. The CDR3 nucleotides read TGTGCCAGCAGCTTACAGGCTGATAAGACCTTC. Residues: CASSLQADKTF.

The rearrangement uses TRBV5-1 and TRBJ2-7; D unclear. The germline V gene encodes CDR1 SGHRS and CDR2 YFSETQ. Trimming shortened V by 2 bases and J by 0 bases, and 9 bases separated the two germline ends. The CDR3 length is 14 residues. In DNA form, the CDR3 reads TGCGCCAGCAGCTTTGAGAGTCCCTCCTACGAGCAGTACTTC. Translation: CASSFESPSYEQYF.

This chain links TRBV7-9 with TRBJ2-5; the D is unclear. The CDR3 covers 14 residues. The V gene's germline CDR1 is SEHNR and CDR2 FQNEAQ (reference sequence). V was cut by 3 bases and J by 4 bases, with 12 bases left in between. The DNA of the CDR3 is TGTGCCAGCAGCTTGAGTCGACGAGGAGAGACCCAGTACTTC. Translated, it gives CASSLSRRGETQYF.

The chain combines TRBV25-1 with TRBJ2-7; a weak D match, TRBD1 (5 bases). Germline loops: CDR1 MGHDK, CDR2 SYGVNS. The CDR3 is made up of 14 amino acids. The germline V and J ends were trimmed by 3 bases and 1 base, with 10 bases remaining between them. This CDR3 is CASSDNRKSYEQYF. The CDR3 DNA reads TGTGCCAGCAGTGATAACAGGAAATCCTACGAGCAGTACTTC.

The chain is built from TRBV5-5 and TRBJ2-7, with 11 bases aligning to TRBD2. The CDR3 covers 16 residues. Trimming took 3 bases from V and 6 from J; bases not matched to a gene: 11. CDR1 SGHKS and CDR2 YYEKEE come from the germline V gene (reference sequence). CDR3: CASSSVLAGTSGEQYF. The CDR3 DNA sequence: TGTGCCAGCAGCTCGGTCTTGGCCGGGACTAGCGGCGAGCAGTACTTC.

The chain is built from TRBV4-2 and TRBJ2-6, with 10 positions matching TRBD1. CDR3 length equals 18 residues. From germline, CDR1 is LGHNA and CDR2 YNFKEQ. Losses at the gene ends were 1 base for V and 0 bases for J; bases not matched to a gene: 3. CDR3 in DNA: TGTGCCAGCAGCCAAGCGGGACAGGGGCTCTCTGGGGCCAACGTCCTGACTTTC. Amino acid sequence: CASSQAGQGLSGANVLTF.